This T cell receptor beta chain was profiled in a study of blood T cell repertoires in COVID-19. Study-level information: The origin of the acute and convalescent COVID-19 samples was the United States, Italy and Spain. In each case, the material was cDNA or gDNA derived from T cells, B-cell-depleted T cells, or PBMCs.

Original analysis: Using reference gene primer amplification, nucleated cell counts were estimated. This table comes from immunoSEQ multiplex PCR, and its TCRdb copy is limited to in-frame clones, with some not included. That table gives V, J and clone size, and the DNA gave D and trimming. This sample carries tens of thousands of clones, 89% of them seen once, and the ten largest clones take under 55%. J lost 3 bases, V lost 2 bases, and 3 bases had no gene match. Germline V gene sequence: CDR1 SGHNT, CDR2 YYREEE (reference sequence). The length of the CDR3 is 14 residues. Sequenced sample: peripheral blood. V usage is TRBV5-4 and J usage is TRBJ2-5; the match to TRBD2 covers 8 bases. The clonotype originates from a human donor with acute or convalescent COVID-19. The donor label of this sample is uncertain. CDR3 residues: CASSFRGLEETQYF. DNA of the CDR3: TGTGCCAGCAGCTTCCGGGGACTAGAAGAGACCCAGTACTTC.